The clone carrying this TCR beta chain occurred a few times. Time point: newly diagnosed GD, antithyroid drugs for less than 3 months. TCR sequences were obtained from RNA taken from PBMCs. CDR3 regions were amplified by Arm-PCR using iRepertoire HTBI primers to build TCR beta libraries. MiXCR, run by TCRdb on the multiplex PCR reads, gives a single entry per CDR3 protein. The sample includes 500,000 or so distinct CDR3 sequences, around 16% of them seen just once. The source of the sample is a study of regulatory T cells in long-lasting Graves disease. In addition, the sample was reused for a study of T cells in Graves' hyperthyroidism and ophthalmopathy. In that study: Ophthalmopathy was told apart from stable hyperthyroidism by a 13 V-J model.

The TCR comes from a man in his forties or fifties with Graves disease. Material: peripheral blood mononuclear cells (PBMCs), obtained at new diagnosis, from a patient treated with antithyroid drugs.

The CDR3 nucleotides are TGTGCCAGCAGTGAATACGGGGGCGCAGGGCAGCCCCAGCATTTT. Residues: CASSEYGGAGQPQHF. This chain joins TRBV6-2 or TRBV6-3 and TRBJ1-5, with D perhaps matching TRBD1 (6 bases). This CDR3 has 15 amino acids. Per germline, CDR1 MNHEY and CDR2 SVGEGT. Trimming left V 5 bases short and J 7 bases short, with 18 bases between.